This TCR beta chain appears in the sequencing data of a study of blood T cell repertoires in COVID-19. Study at large: T cells, B-cell-depleted T cells, or PBMCs provided the cDNA or gDNA that served as material.

Under the authors' procedure: By means of reference gene primer amplification, nucleated cell counts were estimated. TCRdb's copy holds only in-frame clones and misses some; the assay was immunoSEQ multiplex PCR. That table furnishes V, J and clone size, whereas the DNA furnished D and trimming. The table includes about 250,000 clones, around 90% detected once. Participants' reported clinical history set cohort assignment. For recovered donors of Cohort 3, there were two negative PCRs, clearance, or symptom resolution. The CDR3 is made up of 13 amino acids. CDR1 is ENHRY, CDR2 SYGVKD, per germline. V dropped 10 bases and J dropped 7; count of bases not matched to a gene: 6.

The clonotype was recovered from a woman in her 50s who had recovered from COVID-19. The rearrangement uses TRBV10-3 and TRBJ2-1, with 11 nucleotides matching TRBD2. Sequenced: PBMCs or T cells enriched from blood (not recorded which). The CDR3 here is CATVASGRNEQFF. For the CDR3, the DNA is TGTGCCACCGTGGCTAGCGGGAGGAATGAGCAGTTCTTC.